These 10 T cell receptor beta chains were sequenced from one sample in a study of blood T cell repertoires in COVID-19. Sequencing used immunoSEQ multiplex PCR; TCRdb keeps in-frame clones, though not all of them. Seen here are about 240,000 clones, around 85% observed once, and the top ten hold more than 8%. The sample taken for sequencing was peripheral blood. The receptors were sampled from a woman at least 80 years old with acute or convalescent COVID-19.

This rearrangement joins TRBV6-1 to TRBJ1-1; TRBD1 matches at 9 bases. The CDR3 extends over 15 amino acids. V gave up 1 base and J gave up 4 bases; unmatched junction bases: 4. The germline V gene encodes CDR1 MNHNS and CDR2 SASEGT. CDR3 sequence: CASSEGGTGITEAFF. The DNA for the CDR3 is TGTGCCAGCAGTGAAGGGGGGACAGGGATCACTGAAGCTTTCTTT.

The chain has TRBV6-5 and TRBJ1-2; 11 positions match TRBD1. The CDR3 consists of 13 residues. CDR1 is MNHEY and CDR2 is SVGAGI in the germline V gene. After removal of 7 bases from V and 8 bases from J, the junction contained 6 bases not matched to a gene. CDR3 amino acids: CASTKGQGDGYTF. In DNA form, the CDR3 reads TGTGCCAGCACTAAGGGACAGGGGGACGGCTACACCTTC.

The CDR3: CASVWGGTPYYEQYF. The CDR3 nucleotides are TGTGCCAGCGTTTGGGGAGGGACCCCCTACTACGAGCAGTACTTC. The chain links TRBV28 to TRBJ2-7; 7 bases fit TRBD2. In germline, CDR1 is MDHEN, CDR2 SYDVKM. After removal of 8 bases from V and 3 bases from J, the junction contained 13 bases not matched to a gene. The CDR3 loop spans 15 amino acids.

V and J are TRBV18 and TRBJ2-1, with 8 bases lining up with TRBD2. The CDR3 length is 16 residues. Losses at the gene ends were 5 bases for V and 6 bases for J; bases not matched to a gene: 12. Germline CDR1 KGHSH, CDR2 LQKENI. The CDR3 loop reads CASSGLLAAFGNEQFF. DNA for the CDR3: TGTGCCAGCTCAGGGTTACTAGCGGCATTTGGCAATGAGCAGTTCTTC. Full variable domain (outside the CDR3, taken from reference TRBV18 and TRBJ2-1): NAGVMQNPRHLVRRRGQEARLRCSPMKGHSHVYWYRQLPEEGLKFMVYLQKENIIDESGMPKERFSAEFPKEGPSILRIQQVVRGDSAAYFCASSGLLAAFGNEQFFGPGTRLTVL.

This chain links TRBV2 with TRBJ2-1; 9 bases agree with TRBD2. V lost 6 bases, J lost 2 bases, and 5 bases stayed unmatched. Germline-derived CDR1 and CDR2 are SNHLY and FYNNEI. CDR3 length: 15 residues. CDR3 region: CASRRRTSAYNEQFF. The DNA for the CDR3 is TGTGCCAGCAGACGGAGGACTAGCGCCTACAATGAGCAGTTCTTC.

Remarks on this clone: One end of the junction does not line up with germline, which may come from a read error. The rearrangement uses TRBV6-6 and TRBJ1-3; D is perhaps TRBD1 (5 bases). Germline CDR1 and CDR2: MNHNY and SVGAGI (reference sequence). The CDR3 has 13 residues. The DNA for the CDR3 is TGTGCCAGCAGTTACCAGGGTGGACACACCATATATTTT. It codes for CASSYQGGHTIYF.

The chain has TRBV6-1 and TRBJ1-2; D unclear. The ends were cut back, 1 base at V and 7 bases at J, with 13 bases in the middle. The CDR3 length is 14 residues. The germline gives CDR1 MNHNS, CDR2 SASEGT. In DNA, the CDR3 is TGTGCCAGCAGTGAAGACCGGGGAATTGGTGGCTACACCTTC. Its translation: CASSEDRGIGGYTF.

This rearrangement joins TRBV7-9 to TRBJ1-3; 7 bases line up with TRBD1. With V trimmed by 8 bases and J by 0 bases, 10 bases remained unmatched. This CDR3 is 16 amino acids long. In germline, CDR1 is SEHNR, CDR2 FQNEAQ (reference sequence). The CDR3 sequence is CASHPGDSSSGNTIYF. CDR3 in DNA: TGTGCCAGCCATCCCGGGGACAGCAGCTCTGGAAACACCATATATTTT.

The chain links TRBV5-1 to TRBJ2-7; D remains ambiguous. This CDR3 is built from 14 residues. Germline loops: CDR1 SGHRS, CDR2 YFSETQ. Trimming left V 1 base short and J 3 bases short, with 11 bases between. The CDR3 DNA follows: TGCGCCAGCAGCTTGTCCCTAAGCTTCTACGAGCAGTACTTC. As protein: CASSLSLSFYEQYF.

The chain combines TRBV11-2 with TRBJ1-6; 8 bases agree with TRBD1. CDR3 length: 15 residues. Per the germline V gene, CDR1 is SGHAT and CDR2 is FQNNGV. The V and J ends lost 6 bases and 7 bases, in that order; junction bases with no gene match: 8. In nucleotides, the CDR3 is TGTGCCAGCAGACTCGACAGGGGTTGGAATTCACCCCTCCACTTT. Its protein product is CASRLDRGWNSPLHF.